This entry lists 20 T cell receptor beta chains sequenced from one sample in a study of blood T cells in healthy people across ages. With a J-beta primer mix and a sample-barcoded 5' primer, a second PCR ran about 6 to 11 cycles. Each CDR3 protein gets one entry after TCRdb re-called the 5' RACE reads with MiXCR. Here the sample spans about 1,800,000 distinct CDR3 sequences, approximately 28% being singletons. The sequenced sample was blood. The receptors derive from a woman aged 25 to 39 in good health.

This clonotype has more than one count but fewer than ten. The chain links TRBV29-1 to TRBJ1-2; a weak D match, TRBD1 (6 bases). From germline, CDR1 is SQVTM and CDR2 ANQGSEA. CDR3 length: 14 residues. Trimming left V 3 bases short and J 2 bases short, with 13 bases between. Written as DNA, the CDR3 is TGCAGCGTTGATGCCGGGGGCCGGAACTATGGCTACACCTTC. It translates to CSVDAGGRNYGYTF.

This clonotype was counted a few times. A read error may produce the germline difference seen at one junction end. The chain couples TRBV7-2 to TRBJ1-4; D unresolved. The CDR3 consists of 17 residues. Germline V gene data show CDR1 as SGHTA and CDR2 as FQGNSA. The DNA of the CDR3 is TGTGCCAGCAGCTTAGAAGTCAGAATGGCGACTAATGAAAAACGGTTTTTT. Its protein is CASSLEVRMATNEKRFF.

A few counts support this clonotype. The chain uses TRBV9 and TRBJ2-5; the D is unclear. Trimming pared 3 bases from V and 5 bases from J, leaving 11 bases between. Germline CDR1 reads SGDLS; CDR2 reads YYNGEE. The CDR3 is 13 residues long. The CDR3 protein is CASSDLVSETQYF. CDR3 DNA: TGTGCCAGCAGCGATTTAGTTTCCGAGACCCAGTACTTC.

V usage is TRBV29-1 and J usage is TRBJ2-5; the match to TRBD2 covers 13 bases. V lost 6 bases and J lost 4; bases outside the gene matches: 8. Germline CDR1 is SQVTM and CDR2 is ANQGSEA. The CDR3 covers 15 residues. CDR3 DNA sequence: TGCAGCGTCATAGGACTAGCGGGAGTTCTAGAGACCCAGTACTTC. This sequence encodes CSVIGLAGVLETQYF.

This clonotype occurred a few times. The chain couples TRBV20-1 to TRBJ1-4; 8 nucleotides agree with TRBD1. The V and J ends lost 3 bases and 0 bases, in that order; junction bases with no gene match: 15. This CDR3 is built from 19 residues. CDR1 DFQATT and CDR2 SNEGSKA come from the germline V gene (reference sequence). The CDR3 protein is CSARGARQGLFATNEKLFF. CDR3 coding DNA: TGCAGTGCTAGGGGGGCACGACAGGGGTTGTTTGCAACTAATGAAAAACTGTTTTTT.

The V and J genes are TRBV4-1 and TRBJ1-1; D is uncertain. The CDR3 sequence is 13 residues long. Deletions cut 3 bases from V and 6 bases from J, with 11 bases between. CDR1 and CDR2 (germline): MGHRA, YSYEKL. This CDR3 is CASSHTTGSEAFF. CDR3 bases: TGCGCCAGCAGCCATACTACCGGGTCTGAAGCTTTCTTT.

This clonotype was counted ten times or more. V gene TRBV20-1 combines with J gene TRBJ2-3, with D possibly matching TRBD2 (6 bases). The V gene's germline CDR1 is DFQATT and CDR2 SNEGSKA (reference sequence). There are 12 residues in the CDR3. The CDR3 spells CSVLARRDTQYF. The CDR3 nucleotides are TGCAGCGTACTAGCCCGGAGAGATACGCAGTATTTT.

This clonotype was seen at least ten times. This sequence joins TRBV29-1 and TRBJ2-1; tentatively, D is TRBD1 or TRBD2 (5 bases each). The CDR3 has 14 residues. Germline-derived CDR1 and CDR2 are SQVTM and ANQGSEA. Trimming removed 6 bases at V and 6 bases at J, with 18 bases between. The CDR3 here is CSVQGPRIRNEQFF. CDR3 sequence (DNA): TGCAGCGTCCAGGGACCACGGATTCGCAATGAGCAGTTCTTC.

Only a few counts were recorded for this clonotype. A read error may account for a junction end that differs from germline. The chain couples TRBV25-1 to TRBJ2-2; the D gene is possibly TRBD2 (7 bases). CDR3 length equals 15 residues. Germline CDR1 MGHDK, CDR2 SYGVNS. Here the CDR3 reads CVSNEGGGESGELFF. In DNA form, the CDR3 reads TGTGTCAGCAATGAAGGCGGGGGCGAATCCGGGGAGCTGTTTTTT.

This clonotype has more than one count but fewer than ten. This chain joins TRBV7-3 and TRBJ2-1, with 9 bases fitting TRBD2. There are 16 residues in the CDR3. The germline V gene encodes CDR1 SGHTA and CDR2 FQGTGA. The V and J ends lost 5 bases and 6 bases, in that order; junction bases with no gene match: 11. CDR3 protein: CASSPVTSGGGNEQFF. The CDR3, as DNA: TGTGCCAGCAGCCCCGTGACTAGCGGTGGGGGCAATGAGCAGTTCTTC.

In DNA form, the CDR3 reads TGTGCCATACGGACGGGAGGGCCCTACAATGAGCAGTTCTTC. It yields the protein CAIRTGGPYNEQFF. The chain has TRBV6-2 or TRBV6-3 and TRBJ2-1, with 8 bases matching TRBD2. This CDR3 comprises 14 residues. V gave up 10 bases and J gave up 2 bases; unmatched junction bases: 7. Germline V gene lookup returns CDR1 MNHEY and CDR2 SVGEGT.

The genes are TRBV5-5 and TRBJ1-1; TRBD1 matches at 7 bases. V shed 4 bases, J shed 0 bases, and the junction held 12 bases outside the gene matches. The V gene's germline CDR1 is SGHKS and CDR2 YYEKEE (reference sequence). CDR3 length: 17 residues. The CDR3 DNA sequence: TGTGCCAGCAGCCGGAGCGCTGCGACAGGGATGAACACTGAAGCTTTCTTT. This sequence encodes CASSRSAATGMNTEAFF. Using reference TRBV5-5 and TRBJ1-1 for the parts outside the CDR3, the full variable domain is DAGVTQSPTHLIKTRGQQVTLRCSPISGHKSVSWYQQVLGQGPQFIFQYYEKEERGRGNFPDRFSARQFPNYSSELNVNALLLGDSALYLCASSRSAATGMNTEAFFGQGTRLTVV.

This chain joins TRBV28 and TRBJ2-1, with 12 nucleotides matching TRBD1. This CDR3 spans 16 amino acids. CDR1 and CDR2 (germline): MDHEN, SYDVKM. Trimming took 6 bases from V and 5 from J; bases not matched to a gene: 8. The CDR3 region has the DNA TGTGCCAGCAGCTTGGGGGGACAGGGGGCCAACAATGAGCAGTTCTTC. Translation gives CASSLGGQGANNEQFF.

Of note for this clonotype: Possible read error: a much larger clone is one base away. The rearrangement links TRBV10-3 to TRBJ2-1; D call uncertain. The CDR3 has 13 amino acids. Trimming took off 2 bases at V and 9 bases at J, with 11 bases between the two ends. The germline V gene has CDR1 ENHRY and CDR2 SYGVKD. CDR3 sequence (DNA): TGTGCCATCAGTGAGGCCCCCCCGCGTGAGCAGTTCTTC. Its protein is CAISEAPPREQFF.

J is TRBJ1-6 and V is TRBV12-3 or TRBV12-4, with no clear D. V was trimmed by 7 bases and J by 4 bases, leaving 14 bases between them. The CDR3 loop spans 15 amino acids. The CDR3 region is CASIPGSWYNSPLHF. In DNA form, the CDR3 reads TGTGCCAGCATACCCGGGAGCTGGTATAATTCACCCCTCCACTTT.

With regard to this clonotype: A much larger clone sits a single nucleotide away, making a read error possible. This chain links TRBV20-1 with TRBJ2-7; perhaps TRBD1 as D (7 bases). The length of the CDR3 is 14 residues. In germline, CDR1 is DFQATT, CDR2 SNEGSKA (reference sequence). With 2 bases removed from V and 6 bases from J, the gap between germline ends came to 17 bases. CDR3 sequence (DNA): TGCAGTGCTAGACCCCAAACAGGGGACTCCGAGCAGTACTTC. Translated: CSARPQTGDSEQYF.

The chain links TRBV28 to TRBJ2-5; 7 positions match TRBD1. CDR1 is MDHEN, CDR2 SYDVKM, per germline. The ends lost 5 bases at V and 11 bases at J; junction bases unmatched: 8. The CDR3 is made up of 12 amino acids. CDR3 DNA: TGTGCCAGCAGTCCATTAACAGGGGCGCAGTACTTC. It encodes CASSPLTGAQYF.

The V and J genes are TRBV6-1 and TRBJ2-5; TRBD2 is a possible D gene (5 bases). Trimming left V 6 bases short and J 5 bases short, with 19 bases between. The CDR3 is 15 amino acids. The V gene's germline CDR1 is MNHNS and CDR2 SASEGT. The CDR3 sequence is CASSPGFRELETQYF. The CDR3 DNA follows: TGTGCCAGCAGCCCTGGCTTTAGGGAGTTGGAGACCCAGTACTTC.

This rearrangement joins TRBV6-6 to TRBJ1-2; possibly TRBD1 for D (5 bases). The CDR3 consists of 13 residues. The germline gives CDR1 MNHNY, CDR2 SVGAGI (reference sequence). V lost 7 bases and J lost 8, with 17 bases in between. The CDR3 sequence is CASTGTAEGGYTF. The CDR3 DNA is TGTGCCAGCACTGGTACGGCCGAGGGGGGCTACACCTTC.

This chain joins TRBV29-1 and TRBJ2-5; D call uncertain. V lost 5 bases and J lost 5, with 9 bases in between. CDR3 length: 11 residues. CDR1 is SQVTM, CDR2 ANQGSEA, per germline. In DNA, the CDR3 is TGCAGCGTTCCTGTTTGGGAGACCCAGTACTTC. It yields the protein CSVPVWETQYF.